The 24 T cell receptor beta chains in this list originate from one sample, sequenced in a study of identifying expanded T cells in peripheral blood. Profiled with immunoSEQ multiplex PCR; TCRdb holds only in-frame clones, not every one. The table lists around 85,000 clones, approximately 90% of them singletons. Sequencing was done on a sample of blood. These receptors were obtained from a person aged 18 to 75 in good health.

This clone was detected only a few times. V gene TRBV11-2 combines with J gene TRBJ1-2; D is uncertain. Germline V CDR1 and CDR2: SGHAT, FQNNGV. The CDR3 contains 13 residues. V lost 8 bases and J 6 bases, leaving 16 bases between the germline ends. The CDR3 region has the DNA TGTGCCAGCGGATGGGCGGAAGGTGATGGCTACACCTTC. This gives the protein CASGWAEGDGYTF.

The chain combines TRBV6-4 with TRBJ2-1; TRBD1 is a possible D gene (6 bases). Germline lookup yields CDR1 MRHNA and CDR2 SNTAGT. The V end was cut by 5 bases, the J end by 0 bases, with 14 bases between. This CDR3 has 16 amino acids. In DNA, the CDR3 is TGTGCCAGCAGTATAACAGGGTTTACCTCCTACAATGAGCAGTTCTTC. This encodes CASSITGFTSYNEQFF.

The CDR3 sequence: CASSPIRIREAKNIQYF. The CDR3 DNA reads TGTGCCAGCAGCCCCATCCGGATACGAGAAGCCAAAAACATTCAGTACTTC. This chain links TRBV5-8 with TRBJ2-4; no clear D gene. In germline, CDR1 is SGHTS, CDR2 YDEGEE. V dropped 4 bases and J dropped 0 bases, with 17 bases sitting between them. This CDR3 is built from 17 residues.

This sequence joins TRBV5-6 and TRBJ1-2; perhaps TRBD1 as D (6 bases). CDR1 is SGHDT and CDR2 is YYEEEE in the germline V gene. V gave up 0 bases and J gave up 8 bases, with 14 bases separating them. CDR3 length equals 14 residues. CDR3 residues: CASSLGRGAGGYTF. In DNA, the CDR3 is TGTGCCAGCAGCTTGGGCAGGGGAGCAGGGGGCTACACCTTC.

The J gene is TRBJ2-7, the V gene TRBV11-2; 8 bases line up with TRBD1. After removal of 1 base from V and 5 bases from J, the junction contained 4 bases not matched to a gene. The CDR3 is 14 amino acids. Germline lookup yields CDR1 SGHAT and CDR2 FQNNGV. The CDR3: CASSLAQGAHEQYF. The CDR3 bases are TGTGCCAGCAGCTTAGCGCAGGGGGCCCACGAGCAGTACTTC.

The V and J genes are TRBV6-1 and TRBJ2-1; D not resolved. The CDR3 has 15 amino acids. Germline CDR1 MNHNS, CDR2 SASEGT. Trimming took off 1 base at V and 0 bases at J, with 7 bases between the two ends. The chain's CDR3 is CASSEVISSYNEQFF. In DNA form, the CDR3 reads TGTGCCAGCAGTGAAGTAATTAGCTCCTACAATGAGCAGTTCTTC.

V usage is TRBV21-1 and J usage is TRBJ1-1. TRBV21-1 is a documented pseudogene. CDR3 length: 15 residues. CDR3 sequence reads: CASSKASSRNTEAFF. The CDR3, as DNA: TGTGCCAGCAGCAAAGCGAGCAGCCGGAACACTGAAGCTTTCTTT.

The CDR3: CATTRGPRNQPQHF. The CDR3 DNA is TGTGCCACCACCCGGGGGCCCCGCAATCAGCCCCAGCATTTT. This chain joins TRBV2 and TRBJ1-5; possible D gene TRBD1, 6 bases. Germline V gives CDR1 SNHLY, CDR2 FYNNEI. The CDR3 loop spans 14 amino acids. Trimming pared 10 bases from V and 2 bases from J, leaving 15 bases between.

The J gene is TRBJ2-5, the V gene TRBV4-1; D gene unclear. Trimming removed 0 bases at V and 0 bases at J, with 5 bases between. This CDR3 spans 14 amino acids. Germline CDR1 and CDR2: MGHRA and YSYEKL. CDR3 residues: CASSQDRYQETQYF. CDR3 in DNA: TGCGCCAGCAGCCAAGATAGGTACCAAGAGACCCAGTACTTC.

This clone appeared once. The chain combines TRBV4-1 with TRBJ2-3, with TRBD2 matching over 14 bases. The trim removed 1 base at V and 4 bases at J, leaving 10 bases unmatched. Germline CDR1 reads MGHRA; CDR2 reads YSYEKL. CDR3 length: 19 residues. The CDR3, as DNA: TGCGCCAGCAGCCAAGTCGAGACTAGCGGGGGGGCCTCGGCAGATACGCAGTATTTT. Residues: CASSQVETSGGASADTQYF.

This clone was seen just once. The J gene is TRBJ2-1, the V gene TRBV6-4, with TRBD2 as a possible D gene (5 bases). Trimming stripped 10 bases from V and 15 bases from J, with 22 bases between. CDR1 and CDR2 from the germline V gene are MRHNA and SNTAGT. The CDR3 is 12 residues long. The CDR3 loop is CAIIKRTSVGFF. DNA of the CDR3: TGTGCCATTATCAAGCGGACGTCGGTGGGGTTCTTC.

The CDR3 DNA reads TGTGCCAGCGGCCGGGCAGTCGCTGAAAAACTGTTTTTT. The encoded protein is CASGRAVAEKLFF. V is TRBV7-8 and J is TRBJ1-4; D remains unclear. Trimming pared 8 bases from V and 7 bases from J, leaving 14 bases between. Germline assignment: CDR1 SGHVS and CDR2 FQNEAQ. The CDR3 covers 13 residues.

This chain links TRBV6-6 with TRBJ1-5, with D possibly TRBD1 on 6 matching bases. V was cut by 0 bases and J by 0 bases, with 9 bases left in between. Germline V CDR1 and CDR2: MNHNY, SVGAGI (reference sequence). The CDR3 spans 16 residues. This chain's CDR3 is CASSYSDSYSNQPQHF. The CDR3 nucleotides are TGTGCCAGCAGTTACTCGGACAGTTATAGCAATCAGCCCCAGCATTTT.

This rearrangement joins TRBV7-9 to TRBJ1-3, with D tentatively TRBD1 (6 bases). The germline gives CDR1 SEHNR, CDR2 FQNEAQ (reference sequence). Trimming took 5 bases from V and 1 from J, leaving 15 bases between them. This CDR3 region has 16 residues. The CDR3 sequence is CASSPGGLRSGNTIYF. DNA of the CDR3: TGTGCCAGCAGCCCCGGGGGGCTTCGATCTGGAAACACCATATATTTT.

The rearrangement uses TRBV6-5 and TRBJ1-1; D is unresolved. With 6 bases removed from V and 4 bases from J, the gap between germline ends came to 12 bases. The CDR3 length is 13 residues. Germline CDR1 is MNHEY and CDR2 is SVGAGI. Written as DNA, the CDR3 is TGTGCCAGCAGCGCCCCCTGGGGCACTGAAGCTTTCTTT. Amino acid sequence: CASSAPWGTEAFF.

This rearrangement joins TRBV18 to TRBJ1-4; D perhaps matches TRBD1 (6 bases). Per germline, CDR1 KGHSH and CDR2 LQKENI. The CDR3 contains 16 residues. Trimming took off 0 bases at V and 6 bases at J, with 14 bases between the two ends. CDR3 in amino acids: CASSPPEQGIDEKLFF. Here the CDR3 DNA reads TGTGCCAGCTCACCACCCGAGCAGGGGATTGATGAAAAACTGTTTTTT.

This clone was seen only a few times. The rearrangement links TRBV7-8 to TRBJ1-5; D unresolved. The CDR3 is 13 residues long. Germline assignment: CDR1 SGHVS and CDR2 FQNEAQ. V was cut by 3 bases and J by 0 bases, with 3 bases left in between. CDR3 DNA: TGTGCCAGCAGCTTGAATAGCAATCAGCCCCAGCATTTT. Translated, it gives CASSLNSNQPQHF.

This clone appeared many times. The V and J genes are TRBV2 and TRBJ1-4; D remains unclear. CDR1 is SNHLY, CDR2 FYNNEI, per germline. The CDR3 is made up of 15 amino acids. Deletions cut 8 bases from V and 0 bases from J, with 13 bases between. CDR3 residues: CASLRTRTTNEKLFF. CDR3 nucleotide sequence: TGTGCCAGCTTAAGGACCCGAACAACTAATGAAAAACTGTTTTTT.

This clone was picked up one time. The DNA for the CDR3 is TGTGCCAGCAGCCGCGGGGGGGGAACCTCCTACGAGCAGTACTTC. This gives the protein CASSRGGGTSYEQYF. The gene calls are TRBV6-5 and TRBJ2-7; 9 bases align to TRBD2. This CDR3 is built from 15 residues. The ends lost 6 bases at V and 0 bases at J; junction bases unmatched: 6. The germline V gene encodes CDR1 MNHEY and CDR2 SVGAGI.

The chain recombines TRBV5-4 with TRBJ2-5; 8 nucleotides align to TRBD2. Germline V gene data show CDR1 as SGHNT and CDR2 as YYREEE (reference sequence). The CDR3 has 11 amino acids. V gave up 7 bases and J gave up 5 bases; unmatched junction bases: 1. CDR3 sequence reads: CASSGGETQYF. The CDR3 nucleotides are TGTGCCAGCTCGGGGGGGGAGACCCAGTACTTC.

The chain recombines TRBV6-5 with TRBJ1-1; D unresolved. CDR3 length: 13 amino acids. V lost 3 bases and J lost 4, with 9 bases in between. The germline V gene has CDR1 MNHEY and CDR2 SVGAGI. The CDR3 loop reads CASSYDAGTEAFF. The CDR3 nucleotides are TGTGCCAGCAGTTATGATGCGGGCACTGAAGCTTTCTTT.

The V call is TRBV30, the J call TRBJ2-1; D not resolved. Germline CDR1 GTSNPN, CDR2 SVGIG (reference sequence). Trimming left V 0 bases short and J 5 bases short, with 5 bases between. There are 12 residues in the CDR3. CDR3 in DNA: TGTGCCTGGAGTGTAGTACACAATGAGCAGTTCTTC. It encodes CAWSVVHNEQFF.

The CDR3 is CASSPGQEYEQYF. The CDR3 DNA follows: TGTGCCAGCTCACCGGGACAGGAGTACGAGCAGTACTTC. V and J are TRBV18 and TRBJ2-5; 8 nucleotides agree with TRBD1. The assigned J gene may be wrong: the sequence end matches TRBJ2-7 better. This CDR3 has 13 residues. Germline values: CDR1 KGHSH, CDR2 LQKENI.

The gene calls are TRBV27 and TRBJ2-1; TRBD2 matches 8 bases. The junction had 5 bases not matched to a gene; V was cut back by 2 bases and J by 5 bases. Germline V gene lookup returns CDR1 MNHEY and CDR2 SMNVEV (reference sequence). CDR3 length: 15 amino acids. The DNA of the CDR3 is TGTGCCAGCAGTTTAGGCGGGGGGCCTCACAATGAGCAGTTCTTC. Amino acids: CASSLGGGPHNEQFF.